Included here is one T cell receptor (beta chain) sequence, with context. The antigen is undetermined. The data were obtained in a study of vaccination and CD4 T cells after COVID-19. Study background: Overlapping SARS-CoV-2, HCoV-NL63, HCoV-OC43 and HCoV-229E spike peptides stimulated the cells.

The Oncomine TCR Beta short-read assay sequenced DNA from cultured CD4+ T cells. MiXCR, run by TCRdb on the PCR reads, gives a single entry per CDR3 protein. The table has about 15,000 distinct CDR3 sequences, roughly 66% seen once; the top ten hold around 10%. Sample treatment: approximately nine-day PBMC culture with coronavirus spike peptide pools or control peptides (ViraFEST assay). Researchers reported culturing a few million PBMCs per well with about 10 IU/ml IL-2 and 8 to 10 ug/ml peptide pools. The sequence derives from a human donor who had recovered from COVID-19. Sequenced: CD4+ T cells from blood, cultured in vitro.

The CDR3, as DNA: TGTGCCAGCAGCCCAATAACAGGGAACACTGAAGCTTTCTTT. Translating gives CASSPITGNTEAFF. The chain couples TRBV7-2 to TRBJ1-1; tentatively, D is TRBD1 (5 bases). The germline V gene has CDR1 SGHTA and CDR2 FQGNSA. The CDR3 covers 14 residues. Trimming removed 5 bases from V and 1 base from J, with 11 bases in between.